Presented here are 23 T cell receptor beta chains from one specimen sequenced in a study of OX40 agonist ivuxolimab in advanced cancers. Data came from immunoSEQ multiplex PCR; TCRdb stores just in-frame clones and leaves some out. The data contain tens of thousands of clones, approximately 89% of them seen just once; the ten biggest clones take up approximately 10%. The sample consisted of CD4+ or CD8+ T cells sorted from blood, taken in a trial of the OX40 agonist ivuxolimab. These TCRs come from an adult with an advanced solid tumor such as melanoma, head and neck, liver or kidney cancer.

V and J are TRBV10-3 and TRBJ2-7; TRBD2 aligns across 8 bases. There are 15 residues in the CDR3. Germline loops: CDR1 ENHRY, CDR2 SYGVKD. V dropped 0 bases and J dropped 4; count of bases not matched to a gene: 5. The CDR3 coding sequence is TGTGCCATCAGTGAGTCCCGCGGGGGGCAGTACGAGCAGTACTTC. Translation: CAISESRGGQYEQYF.

The rearrangement joins TRBV18 to TRBJ2-5, with 7 bases fitting TRBD1. The germline V gene has CDR1 KGHSH and CDR2 LQKENI. V shed 6 bases, J shed 5 bases, and the junction held 9 bases outside the gene matches. This CDR3 is 14 amino acids long. CDR3 coding DNA: TGTGCCAGCTCCCGGGGACAGCCCCCGGAGACCCAGTACTTC. Protein: CASSRGQPPETQYF.

The chain has TRBV7-2 and TRBJ2-7; 7 nucleotides match TRBD1. Per the germline V gene, CDR1 is SGHTA and CDR2 is FQGNSA. After removal of 1 base from V and 0 bases from J, the junction contained 3 bases not matched to a gene. The CDR3 extends over 15 amino acids. The CDR3 reads CASSLGQGVSYEQYF. For the CDR3, the DNA is TGTGCCAGCAGCTTAGGCCAGGGGGTCTCCTACGAGCAGTACTTC. Using reference TRBV7-2 and TRBJ2-7 for the parts outside the CDR3, the full variable domain is GAGVSQSPSNKVTEKGKDVELRCDPISGHTALYWYRQSLGQGLEFLIYFQGNSAPDKSGLPSDRFSAERTGGSVSTLTIQRTQQEDSAVYLCASSLGQGVSYEQYFGPGTRLTVT.

A few counts support this clone. This chain links TRBV9 with TRBJ2-5; 9 bases line up with TRBD2. The CDR3 sequence is 18 residues long. J lost 1 base, V lost 0 bases, and 10 bases had no gene match. The V gene's germline CDR1 is SGDLS and CDR2 YYNGEE. The CDR3 bases are TGTGCCAGCAGCGTAGCTGGGCTAGCGGGGCCCTCCCAAGAGACCCAGTACTTC. This sequence encodes CASSVAGLAGPSQETQYF.

This clone was picked up one time. This rearrangement joins TRBV6-1 to TRBJ2-3; 9 bases line up with TRBD2. There are 17 residues in the CDR3. Unmatched junction bases numbered 9, after V lost 0 bases and J lost 5 bases. Germline V CDR1 and CDR2: MNHNS, SASEGT. DNA of the CDR3: TGTGCCAGCAGTGAAGCCCCGGCGGGGGGGCCGGGAGATACGCAGTATTTT. Translation: CASSEAPAGGPGDTQYF.

This clone was seen a handful of times. This rearrangement joins TRBV20-1 to TRBJ1-2; the D is unclear. Germline V CDR1 and CDR2: DFQATT, SNEGSKA (reference sequence). The V end was cut by 6 bases, the J end by 5 bases, with 10 bases between. This CDR3 spans 11 amino acids. The CDR3 spells CSAQQRYGYTF. The CDR3 coding sequence is TGCAGTGCCCAACAGCGTTATGGCTACACCTTC.

This clone was picked up a small number of times. The chain employs TRBV19 and TRBJ1-5; 7 bases map to TRBD1. Germline V gene lookup returns CDR1 LNHDA and CDR2 SQIVND (reference sequence). The CDR3 is made up of 16 amino acids. V trimming: 7 bases; J trimming: 2 bases; junction bases outside the gene matches: 11. CDR3 sequence: CASNSNRGFGNQPQHF. Here the CDR3 DNA reads TGTGCCAGTAACTCAAACAGGGGCTTCGGCAATCAGCCCCAGCATTTT.

This clone showed up just once. The chain is built from TRBV5-6 and TRBJ2-5; D possibly corresponds to TRBD2 (5 bases). The DNA end lines up better with TRBJ2-7; the J call may be wrong. The CDR3 has 15 amino acids. Germline V gene lookup returns CDR1 SGHDT and CDR2 YYEEEE. The DNA for the CDR3 is TGTGCCAGCGCAGGATTGGACTTCTCCGGCTACGAGCAGTACTTC. Amino acid sequence: CASAGLDFSGYEQYF.

V gene TRBV29-1 combines with J gene TRBJ1-1, with D perhaps TRBD1 (5 bases). CDR1 and CDR2 (germline): SQVTM, ANQGSEA. V lost 0 bases, J lost 4 bases, and 12 bases lay in between. The CDR3 runs 14 residues. CDR3 DNA sequence: TGCAGCGTTGAAGAGGAGGGGAGGACCACTGAAGCTTTCTTT. It codes for CSVEEEGRTTEAFF.

CDR3 in amino acids: CASRPYGQGTIDNEQFF. The CDR3, as DNA: TGTGCAAGTCGCCCGTACGGACAGGGCACGATCGACAATGAGCAGTTCTTC. The chain combines TRBV12-2 with TRBJ2-1; TRBD1 is the table's D call and was not checked against the DNA. TRBV12-2 is a pseudogene segment. This CDR3 spans 17 amino acids.

The chain uses TRBV12-5 and TRBJ2-5, with 10 nucleotides matching TRBD2. CDR3 length equals 14 residues. The germline CDR1 and CDR2 sequences are LGHNT and FRNRAP. V dropped 7 bases and J dropped 7; count of bases not matched to a gene: 9. The CDR3 DNA reads TGTGCTAGTGCGGCTAGCGGGAGATTGGGGACCCAGTACTTC. The encoded protein is CASAASGRLGTQYF.

The chain has TRBV11-2 and TRBJ1-2; D gene ambiguous. CDR1 and CDR2 (germline): SGHAT, FQNNGV. V was clipped by 5 bases and J by 8 bases, with 12 bases between them. CDR3 length: 12 residues. CDR3 DNA: TGTGCCAGCAGCCTCTCCGCCTCAGGCTACACCTTC. Its translation is CASSLSASGYTF. The complete variable domain, with remaining parts taken from reference TRBV11-2 and TRBJ1-2, reads EAGVAQSPRYKIIEKRQSVAFWCNPISGHATLYWYQQILGQGPKLLIQFQNNGVVDDSQLPKDRFSAERLKGVDSTLKIQPAKLEDSAVYLCASSLSASGYTFGSGTRLTVV.

The V gene is TRBV10-2, the J gene TRBJ2-7; possibly TRBD2 for D (7 bases). V was clipped by 7 bases and J by 3 bases, with 22 bases between them. Germline CDR1 is WSHSY and CDR2 is SAAADI. The CDR3 has 16 residues. The CDR3 DNA reads as TGCGCCAGCAAGGACCTCCGGGGGGCAATCGGCTACGAGCAGTACTTC. It yields the protein CASKDLRGAIGYEQYF.

The CDR3 DNA follows: TGTGCCAGCAGTTTACCCCTCAGTACTTATCCCTACGAGCAGTACTTC. This translates into CASSLPLSTYPYEQYF. The V and J genes are TRBV28 and TRBJ2-7; D gene ambiguous. Germline V gene lookup returns CDR1 MDHEN and CDR2 SYDVKM. This CDR3 is built from 16 residues. V was trimmed by 2 bases and J by 2 bases, leaving 16 bases between them.

This rearrangement joins TRBV6-5 to TRBJ2-3; D gene unclear. This CDR3 spans 14 amino acids. V lost 4 bases and J 5 bases, leaving 13 bases between the germline ends. In germline, CDR1 is MNHEY, CDR2 SVGAGI. CDR3 amino acids: CASSWTPGVDTQYF. CDR3 coding DNA: TGTGCCAGCAGTTGGACCCCCGGAGTAGATACGCAGTATTTT.

The chain combines TRBV5-1 with TRBJ1-1, with TRBD1 matching over 7 bases. Germline values: CDR1 SGHRS, CDR2 YFSETQ. This CDR3 region has 15 residues. V trimming: 2 bases; J trimming: 0 bases; junction bases outside the gene matches: 4. CDR3 amino acids: CASSLQGTLNTEAFF. The CDR3 nucleotides are TGCGCCAGCAGCTTACAGGGGACCCTGAACACTGAAGCTTTCTTT.

The chain is built from TRBV10-3 and TRBJ2-7, with TRBD1 matching over 9 bases. Losses at the gene ends were 6 bases for V and 1 base for J; bases not matched to a gene: 7. Per the germline V gene, CDR1 is ENHRY and CDR2 is SYGVKD. The CDR3 loop spans 15 amino acids. CDR3 in DNA: TGTGCCATCAGCGGTCCGGGACAGGGTTCCTACGAGCAGTACTTC. Amino acids: CAISGPGQGSYEQYF.

The chain recombines TRBV10-3 with TRBJ2-5; a possible D gene is TRBD2 (6 bases). The J call may be incorrect, as the DNA end agrees better with TRBJ2-7. CDR3 size: 14 residues. Germline CDR1 ENHRY, CDR2 SYGVKD. CDR3: CAISDGGGTYEQYF. As DNA, the CDR3 is TGTGCCATCAGTGACGGGGGAGGAACCTACGAGCAGTACTTC.

For the CDR3, the DNA is TGTGCCAGCAGCTTAGGGGACAGGGATCTAGAGACCCAGTACTTC. Protein product: CASSLGDRDLETQYF. The V and J genes are TRBV7-9 and TRBJ2-5; TRBD1 matches at 9 bases. This CDR3 contains 15 residues. V gave up 1 base and J gave up 4 bases; unmatched junction bases: 4. Germline V lookup: CDR1 SEHNR, CDR2 FQNEAQ (reference sequence).

The chain couples TRBV6-1 to TRBJ1-5; 8 nucleotides line up with TRBD1. V lost 1 base to trimming and J lost 6 bases; unmatched junction nucleotides: 5. Germline loops: CDR1 MNHNS, CDR2 SASEGT. This CDR3 region has 15 residues. CDR3: CASSEGQGIFQPQHF. The CDR3 nucleotides read TGTGCCAGCAGTGAAGGACAGGGGATTTTTCAGCCCCAGCATTTT.

CDR3 protein: CASRSRTRLSSYNEQFF. The CDR3 DNA is TGTGCCAGCAGATCCCGGACTCGACTGAGCTCCTACAATGAGCAGTTCTTC. The chain recombines TRBV6-4 with TRBJ2-1; D possibly corresponds to TRBD2 (5 bases). The CDR3 is made up of 17 amino acids. The V and J ends lost 6 bases and 0 bases respectively, with 18 bases between them. CDR1 is MRHNA, CDR2 SNTAGT, per germline.

The chain carries TRBV5-1 and TRBJ2-1; possible D gene TRBD2, 6 bases. The CDR3 is 13 amino acids. Deletions cut 7 bases from V and 9 bases from J, with 17 bases between. Germline V gene sequence: CDR1 SGHRS, CDR2 YFSETQ. CDR3 residues: CASRAGGGAEQFF. CDR3 nucleotides: TGCGCCAGCCGGGCTGGTGGCGGGGCTGAGCAGTTCTTC.

The V gene is TRBV7-2, the J gene TRBJ1-5, with D perhaps TRBD1 (6 bases). Germline V lookup: CDR1 SGHTA, CDR2 FQGNSA. Between the trimmed V and J ends, which lost 5 bases and 5 bases, there was a span of 13 bases. The CDR3 loop spans 14 amino acids. The CDR3 DNA reads as TGTGCCAGCAGCGCCGCCGGGGGCGATCAGCCCCAGCATTTT. Its translation is CASSAAGGDQPQHF.